Each of the 21 T cell receptor beta chains below was sequenced from the same sample in a study of blood T cell repertoires in COVID-19. Using immunoSEQ multiplex PCR, the repertoire was profiled, and TCRdb retains in-frame clones only, with some absent. Of about 120,000 clones listed, roughly 90% are singletons. Sequencing was done on a sample of peripheral blood. The receptors originated from a woman aged 70-85 years who had recovered from COVID-19.

The chain couples TRBV4-2 to TRBJ2-1, with 10 positions matching TRBD2. CDR3 length equals 18 residues. Germline assignment: CDR1 LGHNA and CDR2 YNFKEQ. V was pared by 0 bases and J by 8 bases, with 13 bases of the junction left unmatched. CDR3 nucleotides: TGTGCCAGCAGCCAAGAGGGGGCCTCAGCGGGAGGGGAGGATGAGCAGTTCTTC. It encodes CASSQEGASAGGEDEQFF.

The table lists this clone with a few counts. The V gene is TRBV10-3, the J gene TRBJ1-5; 10 nucleotides line up with TRBD1. From germline, CDR1 is ENHRY and CDR2 SYGVKD. Trimming at V came to 6 bases and at J to 1 base, leaving 3 bases not matched to a gene. The CDR3 is 15 residues long. The CDR3 spells CAISPDRGSNQPQHF. As DNA, the CDR3 is TGTGCCATCAGCCCGGACAGGGGGAGCAATCAGCCCCAGCATTTT.

This chain joins TRBV9 and TRBJ2-6; 8 nucleotides align to TRBD1. The CDR3 is 19 residues long. Trimming cost V 4 bases and J 0 bases; bases outside gene matches: 12. The germline gives CDR1 SGDLS, CDR2 YYNGEE. The CDR3 DNA follows: TGTGCCAGCAGCACCCTCGGGACAGGAACCCCCTCTGGGGCCAACGTCCTGACTTTC. This gives the protein CASSTLGTGTPSGANVLTF. The whole variable domain, remainder taken from reference TRBV9 and TRBJ2-6, is DSGVTQTPKHLITATGQRVTLRCSPRSGDLSVYWYQQSLDQGLQFLIQYYNGEERAKGNILERFSAQQFPDLHSELNLSSLELGDSALYFCASSTLGTGTPSGANVLTFGAGSRLTVL.

The V call is TRBV10-3, the J call TRBJ1-3; a possible D gene is TRBD1 (5 bases). Germline V gene lookup returns CDR1 ENHRY and CDR2 SYGVKD. The CDR3 is 13 residues long. Trimming took 4 bases from V and 4 from J, leaving 8 bases between them. CDR3 DNA sequence: TGTGCCATCAGTGCTGGGGGGGGAAACACCATATATTTT. Its translation: CAISAGGGNTIYF.

This clone was recorded only once. The CDR3 DNA reads TGTGCCAGTAGTACCAACAGGGTAGGGGAGCAGTTCTTC. It specifies CASSTNRVGEQFF. The chain is built from TRBV19 and TRBJ2-1, with a weak D call TRBD1 (6 bases). CDR1 is LNHDA, CDR2 SQIVND, per germline (reference sequence). The CDR3 length is 13 residues. Trimming left V 4 bases short and J 10 bases short, with 14 bases between.

The V call is TRBV11-3, the J call TRBJ2-7; the match to TRBD1 covers 7 bases. The germline V gene encodes CDR1 SGHNT and CDR2 YENEEA. The ends lost 5 bases at V and 2 bases at J; junction bases unmatched: 3. This CDR3 is 13 amino acids long. The CDR3 sequence is CASSPGQTYEQYF. CDR3 DNA: TGTGCCAGCAGCCCGGGACAGACCTACGAGCAGTACTTC.

The chain employs TRBV19 and TRBJ2-1, with 9 bases fitting TRBD1. The germline V gene encodes CDR1 LNHDA and CDR2 SQIVND (reference sequence). V was pared by 11 bases and J by 4 bases, with 6 bases of the junction left unmatched. The CDR3 extends over 13 amino acids. CDR3 nucleotides: TGTGCCTGCCGGGACAGGGCATACAATGAGCAGTTCTTC. Translating gives CACRDRAYNEQFF.

The rearrangement links TRBV11-2 to TRBJ1-2; D is undetermined. The CDR3 has 14 residues. V lost 4 bases and J 1 base, leaving 10 bases between the germline ends. Germline V CDR1 and CDR2: SGHAT, FQNNGV. The CDR3 DNA follows: TGTGCCAGCAGCTCCAGGTTGGGTAACTATGGCTACACCTTC. Translated: CASSSRLGNYGYTF. The full variable domain, rest sourced from reference TRBV11-2 and TRBJ1-2, is EAGVAQSPRYKIIEKRQSVAFWCNPISGHATLYWYQQILGQGPKLLIQFQNNGVVDDSQLPKDRFSAERLKGVDSTLKIQPAKLEDSAVYLCASSSRLGNYGYTFGSGTRLTVV.

In this sample, this clone turned up once. The gene calls are TRBV24-1 and TRBJ1-5, with TRBD1 matching over 8 bases. Germline assignment: CDR1 KGHDR and CDR2 SFDVKD. The CDR3 has 22 amino acids. V was pared by 4 bases and J by 0 bases, with 22 bases of the junction left unmatched. CDR3 in DNA: TGTGCCACCAGTGACACCGGGTCTCACGTCCAGGGGGCCCGGATTAGCAATCAGCCCCAGCATTTT. This codes for CATSDTGSHVQGARISNQPQHF.

The chain couples TRBV5-4 to TRBJ1-6; 10 nucleotides line up with TRBD1. This CDR3 has 14 amino acids. Germline V gene sequence: CDR1 SGHNT, CDR2 YYREEE (reference sequence). Trimming took 3 bases from V and 8 from J; bases not matched to a gene: 2. Written as DNA, the CDR3 is TGTGCCAGCAGCTGGGACAGGGGTGATTCACCCCTCCACTTT. Translated: CASSWDRGDSPLHF.

This clone was recorded a few times. V usage is TRBV29-1 and J usage is TRBJ2-3, with D uncertain. Between the trimmed V and J ends, which lost 4 bases and 4 bases, there was a span of 9 bases. CDR3 length: 12 amino acids. Germline V gene sequence: CDR1 SQVTM, CDR2 ANQGSEA. This CDR3 is CSVGQSPDTQYF. The CDR3 nucleotides read TGCAGCGTTGGACAATCGCCAGATACGCAGTATTTT.

The chain has TRBV6-2 or TRBV6-3 and TRBJ2-7; 8 bases match TRBD2. This CDR3 spans 16 amino acids. Germline trimming cut 6 bases from V and 0 bases from J; bases unmatched to any gene: 10. The germline CDR1 and CDR2 sequences are MNHEY and SVGEGT. CDR3 sequence (DNA): TGTGCCAGCAGCCGCGGGCTAGCGGGCCTCTCCTACGAGCAGTACTTC. It is translated as CASSRGLAGLSYEQYF.

The chain recombines TRBV28 with TRBJ1-5; D is perhaps TRBD1 (6 bases). V was pared by 6 bases and J by 10 bases, with 16 bases between. From germline, CDR1 is MDHEN and CDR2 SYDVKM. The CDR3 sequence is 13 residues long. CDR3 amino acids: CASSRDIGSPQHF. DNA for the CDR3: TGTGCCAGCAGCCGGGACATCGGATCTCCCCAGCATTTT.

This chain connects TRBV2 to TRBJ2-2; TRBD2 matches 9 bases. This CDR3 comprises 14 residues. J lost 4 bases, V lost 6 bases, and 3 bases had no gene match. Per germline, CDR1 SNHLY and CDR2 FYNNEI. CDR3 sequence (DNA): TGTGCCAGCAGGCGGGAGGGGTCCACCGGGGAGCTGTTTTTT. Amino acids: CASRREGSTGELFF.

V is TRBV5-1 and J is TRBJ2-5; TRBD2 matches 7 bases. J lost 5 bases, V lost 4 bases, and 11 bases had no gene match. CDR1 is SGHRS and CDR2 is YFSETQ in the germline V gene. This CDR3 spans 15 amino acids. CDR3: CASSSPGNGGETQYF. CDR3 DNA sequence: TGCGCCAGCAGCAGTCCCGGGAACGGGGGGGAGACCCAGTACTTC.

The CDR3 nucleotides are TGCGCCAGCAGCTGGGACAGGGACTCCTACGAGCAGTACTTC. Encoded protein: CASSWDRDSYEQYF. V gene TRBV5-1 combines with J gene TRBJ2-7; 9 bases match TRBD1. Germline CDR1 and CDR2: SGHRS and YFSETQ. This CDR3 has 14 residues. Unmatched junction bases numbered 1, after V lost 3 bases and J lost 0 bases.

The chain combines TRBV6-2 or TRBV6-3 with TRBJ2-7; 7 bases align to TRBD2. Losses at the gene ends were 2 bases for V and 3 bases for J; bases not matched to a gene: 1. Germline CDR1 and CDR2: MNHEY and SVGEGT. The CDR3 loop spans 13 amino acids. The CDR3 sequence is CASSYGGDYEQYF. The CDR3 nucleotides read TGTGCCAGCAGTTACGGGGGGGACTACGAGCAGTACTTC.

This chain joins TRBV12-3 or TRBV12-4 and TRBJ1-3; 7 bases map to TRBD1. The CDR3 is 12 amino acids. Trimming cost V 7 bases and J 16 bases; bases outside gene matches: 13. CDR3 DNA: TGTGCCAGCACCTACGCAGGGGGAGCCGAGTATTTT. It translates to CASTYAGGAEYF.

The chain is built from TRBV2 and TRBJ2-3; TRBD1 aligns across 7 bases. This CDR3 is built from 15 residues. The germline CDR1 and CDR2 sequences are SNHLY and FYNNEI. V trimming: 5 bases; J trimming: 3 bases; junction bases outside the gene matches: 8. CDR3 DNA: TGTGCCAGCAGTTCCGGGACAGCGAATACAGATACGCAGTATTTT. Residues: CASSSGTANTDTQYF.

This chain links TRBV28 with TRBJ2-5; TRBD2 is a possible D gene (5 bases). Per the germline V gene, CDR1 is MDHEN and CDR2 is SYDVKM. V was clipped by 2 bases and J by 5 bases, with 12 bases between them. The CDR3 covers 14 residues. CDR3 sequence reads: CASSLRGPTETQYF. The CDR3 coding sequence is TGTGCCAGCAGTTTACGCGGGCCAACCGAGACCCAGTACTTC. Full variable domain (remainder filled in from reference TRBV28 and TRBJ2-5): DVKVTQSSRYLVKRTGEKVFLECVQDMDHENMFWYRQDPGLGLRLIYFSYDVKMKEKGDIPEGYSVSREKKERFSLILESASTNQTSMYLCASSLRGPTETQYFGPGTRLLVL.

V usage is TRBV4-3 and J usage is TRBJ2-2; 7 bases line up with TRBD1. The germline V gene encodes CDR1 LGHNA and CDR2 YSLEER. The V and J ends lost 0 bases and 2 bases, in that order; junction bases with no gene match: 9. CDR3 size: 18 residues. This CDR3 reads CASSQEKMDRINTGELFF. In DNA, the CDR3 is TGCGCCAGCAGCCAAGAAAAAATGGACAGGATTAACACCGGGGAGCTGTTTTTT.